The 12 T cell receptor beta chains given below trace back to one sample, sequenced in a study of T cell responses to AZD1222 COVID-19 vaccine. The data were produced by immunoSEQ multiplex PCR, yet TCRdb's version contains in-frame clones alone and is incomplete. This sample yields 150,000 to 200,000 clones, of which 85% to 90% are seen a single time; about 4.3% belongs to the top ten. The source was peripheral blood, collected 28 days after the second dose of the MenACWY control vaccine. These receptors came from an adult who received the MenACWY meningococcal vaccine as a control.

The V gene is TRBV9, the J gene TRBJ1-1; D is ambiguous. V lost 4 bases and J lost 3, with 10 bases in between. This CDR3 spans 13 amino acids. Germline CDR1 SGDLS, CDR2 YYNGEE. In DNA form, the CDR3 reads TGTGCCAGCAGCCCAGAGGTTTACACTGAAGCTTTCTTT. Translating gives CASSPEVYTEAFF.

The rearrangement joins TRBV4-2 to TRBJ1-6; D might be TRBD1 (5 bases). The ends were cut back, 1 base at V and 7 bases at J, with 8 bases in the middle. This CDR3 is 14 amino acids long. Germline CDR1 is LGHNA and CDR2 is YNFKEQ. CDR3 DNA: TGTGCCAGCAGCCAAGGGGGGTACAATTCACCCCTCCACTTT. This gives the protein CASSQGGYNSPLHF.

V and J are TRBV27 and TRBJ1-1, with D maybe TRBD1 (5 bases). The CDR3 has 14 amino acids. V was trimmed by 2 bases and J by 4 bases, leaving 11 bases between them. Germline CDR1 MNHEY, CDR2 SMNVEV (reference sequence). In DNA form, the CDR3 reads TGTGCCAGCAGTTTAGATCTTAGGGGCACTGAAGCTTTCTTT. This encodes CASSLDLRGTEAFF.

The J gene is TRBJ2-3, the V gene TRBV7-6; D unresolved. The V end was cut by 1 base, the J end by 1 base, with 12 bases between. Germline-derived CDR1 and CDR2 are SGHVS and FNYEAQ. The CDR3 loop spans 16 amino acids. CDR3: CASSLVPTSGTDTQYF. The CDR3 DNA follows: TGTGCCAGCAGCTTAGTTCCCACGAGCGGCACAGATACGCAGTATTTT.

The chain couples TRBV18 to TRBJ2-2, with 9 bases matching TRBD2. The CDR3 extends over 16 amino acids. V lost 1 base, J lost 5 bases, and 5 bases stayed unmatched. Germline lookup yields CDR1 KGHSH and CDR2 LQKENI. The CDR3 loop reads CASSPLAGEGTGELFF. The CDR3, as DNA: TGTGCCAGCTCACCACTAGCGGGAGAGGGGACCGGGGAGCTGTTTTTT. The whole variable domain, remainder taken from reference TRBV18 and TRBJ2-2, is NAGVMQNPRHLVRRRGQEARLRCSPMKGHSHVYWYRQLPEEGLKFMVYLQKENIIDESGMPKERFSAEFPKEGPSILRIQQVVRGDSAAYFCASSPLAGEGTGELFFGEGSRLTVL.

V usage is TRBV10-3 and J usage is TRBJ1-1, with D possibly being TRBD1 (6 bases). This CDR3 is 11 amino acids long. CDR1 is ENHRY, CDR2 SYGVKD, per germline. V dropped 10 bases and J dropped 5 bases, with 11 bases sitting between them. The CDR3, as DNA: TGTGCCACCGGGAGGGGGACTGAAGCTTTCTTT. It is translated as CATGRGTEAFF.

The V and J genes are TRBV28 and TRBJ2-3; the match to TRBD1 covers 8 bases. The CDR3 covers 15 residues. Germline CDR1 reads MDHEN; CDR2 reads SYDVKM. Trimming at V came to 8 bases and at J to 2 bases, leaving 9 bases not matched to a gene. CDR3 loop: CASGAGQGITDTQYF. In nucleotides, the CDR3 is TGTGCCAGCGGGGCCGGACAGGGAATCACAGATACGCAGTATTTT. The complete variable domain, with remaining parts taken from reference TRBV28 and TRBJ2-3, reads DVKVTQSSRYLVKRTGEKVFLECVQDMDHENMFWYRQDPGLGLRLIYFSYDVKMKEKGDIPEGYSVSREKKERFSLILESASTNQTSMYLCASGAGQGITDTQYFGPGTRLTVL.

This chain uses TRBV30 with TRBJ1-3; no reliable D call. The CDR3 extends over 13 amino acids. Germline CDR1 GTSNPN, CDR2 SVGIG (reference sequence). V was trimmed by 5 bases and J by 8 bases, leaving 16 bases between them. The CDR3 DNA is TGTGCCTGGGGGGAGGGCCCGACGGACACCATATATTTT. Translating gives CAWGEGPTDTIYF.

This chain uses TRBV18 with TRBJ2-1, with unresolved D. The ends were cut back, 3 bases at V and 2 bases at J, with 14 bases in the middle. The CDR3 has 16 residues. Per germline, CDR1 KGHSH and CDR2 LQKENI. CDR3 residues: CASSPYAVMAYNEQFF. CDR3 DNA: TGTGCCAGCTCACCTTATGCGGTGATGGCCTACAATGAGCAGTTCTTC.

The V call is TRBV25-1, the J call TRBJ1-3; unclear D gene. Trimming left V 6 bases short and J 2 bases short, with 8 bases between. From germline, CDR1 is MGHDK and CDR2 SYGVNS. The CDR3 consists of 13 residues. CDR3 loop: CASRSSPGNTIYF. The CDR3 DNA reads as TGTGCCAGCAGATCTTCTCCTGGAAACACCATATATTTT.

The V gene is TRBV29-1, the J gene TRBJ1-1; no firm D call. The length of the CDR3 is 13 residues. Trimming shortened V by 4 bases and J by 3 bases, and 12 bases separated the two germline ends. The germline V gene has CDR1 SQVTM and CDR2 ANQGSEA. The CDR3 DNA sequence: TGCAGCGTTGTTGAGGGAAGGTACACTGAAGCTTTCTTT. This encodes CSVVEGRYTEAFF.

The gene calls are TRBV19 and TRBJ1-3; D uncertain. Looked up from germline, CDR1 is LNHDA and CDR2 is SQIVND (reference sequence). V lost 6 bases and J 11 bases, leaving 20 bases between the germline ends. This CDR3 is built from 14 residues. CDR3 coding DNA: TGTGCCAGTAGAAAACTAGAATACCCAAGGGCCATATATTTT. It codes for CASRKLEYPRAIYF.